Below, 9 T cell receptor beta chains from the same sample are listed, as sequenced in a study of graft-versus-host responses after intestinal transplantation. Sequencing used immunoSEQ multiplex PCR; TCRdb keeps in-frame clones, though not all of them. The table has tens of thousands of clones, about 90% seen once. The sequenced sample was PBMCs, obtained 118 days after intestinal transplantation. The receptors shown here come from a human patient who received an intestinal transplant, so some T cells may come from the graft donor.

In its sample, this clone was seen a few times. The DNA for the CDR3 is TGTGCCACCGCAACAGGGGGCGGTTACGAGCAGTACTTC. Protein product: CATATGGGYEQYF. The V call is TRBV10-3, the J call TRBJ2-7; the match to TRBD1 covers 9 bases. J lost 4 bases, V lost 10 bases, and 8 bases had no gene match. CDR1 is ENHRY and CDR2 is SYGVKD in the germline V gene. The CDR3 loop spans 13 amino acids.

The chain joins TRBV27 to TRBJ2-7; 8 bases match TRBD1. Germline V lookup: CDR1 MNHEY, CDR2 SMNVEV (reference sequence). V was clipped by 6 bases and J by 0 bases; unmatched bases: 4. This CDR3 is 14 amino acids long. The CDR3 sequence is CASRGQVSSYEQYF. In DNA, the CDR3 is TGTGCCAGCAGGGGACAGGTGAGCTCCTACGAGCAGTACTTC.

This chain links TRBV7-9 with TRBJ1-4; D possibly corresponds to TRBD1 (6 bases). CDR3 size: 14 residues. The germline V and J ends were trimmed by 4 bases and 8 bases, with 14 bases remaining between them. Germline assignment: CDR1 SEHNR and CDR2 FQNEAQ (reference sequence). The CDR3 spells CASSYSGGTEKLFF. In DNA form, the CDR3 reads TGTGCCAGCAGCTACAGCGGGGGCACGGAAAAACTGTTTTTT.

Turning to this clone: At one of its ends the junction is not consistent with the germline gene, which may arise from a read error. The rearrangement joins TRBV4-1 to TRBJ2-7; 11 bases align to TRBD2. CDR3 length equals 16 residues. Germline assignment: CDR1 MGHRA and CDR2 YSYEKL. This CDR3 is CASSQESTSGINEQYF. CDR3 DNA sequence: TGTGCCAGCAGCCAAGAGTCGACTAGCGGGATTAACGAGCAGTACTTC.

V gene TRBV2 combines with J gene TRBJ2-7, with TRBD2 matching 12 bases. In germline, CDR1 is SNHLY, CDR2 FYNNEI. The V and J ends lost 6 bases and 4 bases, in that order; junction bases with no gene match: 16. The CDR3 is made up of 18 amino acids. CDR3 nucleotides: TGTGCCAGCAGCCCCTTCCTAGCGGGAGGGCCTTTGGGGTACGAGCAGTACTTC. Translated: CASSPFLAGGPLGYEQYF.

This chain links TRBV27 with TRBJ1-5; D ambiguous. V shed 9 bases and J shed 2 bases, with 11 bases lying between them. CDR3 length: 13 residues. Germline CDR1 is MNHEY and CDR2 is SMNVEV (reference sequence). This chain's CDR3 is CASAFGGNQPQHF. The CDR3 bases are TGTGCCAGTGCTTTCGGGGGCAATCAGCCCCAGCATTTT.

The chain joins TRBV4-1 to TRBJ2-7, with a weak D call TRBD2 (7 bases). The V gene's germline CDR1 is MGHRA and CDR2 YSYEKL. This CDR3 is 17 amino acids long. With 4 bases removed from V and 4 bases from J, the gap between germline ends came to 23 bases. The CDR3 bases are TGCGCCAGCAGCCTGATTGATGAGGGGGGGCTAGTGTACGAGCAGTACTTC. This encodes CASSLIDEGGLVYEQYF.

Here the CDR3 DNA reads TGTGCCAGTAGTAACATCGCAAGGAACACCGGGGAGCTGTTTTTT. It translates to CASSNIARNTGELFF. This rearrangement joins TRBV19 to TRBJ2-2; no clear D gene. Trimming stripped 4 bases from V and 1 base from J, with 10 bases between. The CDR3 spans 15 residues. Germline lookup yields CDR1 LNHDA and CDR2 SQIVND (reference sequence).

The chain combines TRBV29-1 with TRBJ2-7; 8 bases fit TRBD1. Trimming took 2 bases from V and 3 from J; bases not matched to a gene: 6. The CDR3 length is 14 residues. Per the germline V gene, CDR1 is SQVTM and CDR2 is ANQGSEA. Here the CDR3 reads CSVELRGQGYEQYF. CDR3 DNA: TGCAGCGTTGAACTCCGCGGACAGGGCTACGAGCAGTACTTC.